This is a list of T cell receptor beta chains from one sample in a study of blood T cell repertoires in COVID-19. Generated by immunoSEQ multiplex PCR, the TCRdb table keeps only in-frame clones and is missing some. The sample lists approximately 200,000 clones; 94% were seen once. Sequenced sample: peripheral blood. Source of these receptors: a man aged 25 to 40 with COVID-19, enrolled during active disease. Both conserved end residues are part of each CDR3. The D gene is left open where the match is weak. Only part of the rows carry a size: once, few, many, or a class if the clone is expanded.

cdr3_length	j_call	d_call	v_call	clone_size	cdr3_aa	cdr3_nt
13	TRBJ1-2	TRBD1	TRBV29-1	-	CSVGGDSNYGYTF	TGCAGCGTTGGAGGGGACAGCAACTATGGCTACACCTTC
17	TRBJ2-1	TRBD1	TRBV9	-	CASSVVPTGGDRNEQFF	TGTGCCAGCAGCGTAGTCCCGACAGGGGGGGACCGCAATGAGCAGTTCTTC
14	TRBJ2-5	TRBD1	TRBV6-6	-	CASSLDRVGETQYF	TGTGCCAGCAGCCTCGACAGGGTTGGGGAGACCCAGTACTTC
16	TRBJ1-2	-	TRBV18	-	CASSPPGTQRVYGYTF	TGTGCCAGCTCACCACCGGGCACACAAAGAGTTTATGGCTACACCTTC
14	TRBJ2-1	-	TRBV10-3	-	CAVQHRESYNEQFF	TGTGCCGTACAACACAGGGAATCCTACAATGAGCAGTTCTTC
11	TRBJ2-1	-	TRBV12-3/TRBV12-4	once	CASRRDTEQFF	TGTGCCAGCAGAAGGGACACTGAGCAGTTCTTC
16	TRBJ2-2	TRBD1	TRBV30	-	CAWAIPGGLGPGELFF	TGTGCCTGGGCTATCCCAGGGGGCTTGGGGCCCGGGGAGCTGTTTTTT
15	TRBJ1-5	-	TRBV19	-	CASSIRVDSNQPQHF	TGTGCCAGTAGTATCCGAGTAGATAGCAATCAGCCCCAGCATTTT
14	TRBJ1-1	TRBD1	TRBV18	-	CASSRQGANTEAFF	TGTGCCAGCTCACGACAGGGGGCGAACACTGAAGCTTTCTTT
13	TRBJ1-2	-	TRBV9	-	CASSHDRLGGYTF	TGTGCCAGCAGCCATGACAGGCTAGGGGGCTACACCTTC
14	TRBJ2-7	-	TRBV7-3	-	CASSLMSGNDEQYF	TGTGCCAGCAGCTTAATGTCAGGGAACGACGAGCAGTACTTC
16	TRBJ1-1	-	TRBV3-1/TRBV3-2	-	CASSPQLGRGNTEAFF	TGTGCCAGCAGTCCCCAGTTGGGCAGGGGGAACACTGAAGCTTTCTTT
18	TRBJ2-5	-	TRBV24-1	-	CATSDFSRHPRPVETQYF	TGTGCCACCAGTGATTTTTCGCGACACCCCAGGCCAGTCGAGACCCAGTACTTC
18	TRBJ2-3	-	TRBV4-1	-	CASSQETGTLRGADTQYF	TGCGCCAGCAGCCAGGAAACCGGGACACTCAGGGGGGCAGATACGCAGTATTTT
14	TRBJ1-6	TRBD1	TRBV6-1	-	CATLQGAYNSPLHF	TGTGCCACCCTACAGGGGGCGTATAATTCACCCCTCCACTTT
18	TRBJ2-3	TRBD1	TRBV28	-	CASSLPSLQGASTDTQYF	TGTGCCAGCAGTTTACCCTCTTTACAGGGGGCTAGCACAGATACGCAGTATTTT
13	TRBJ2-5	-	TRBV19	-	CASKRTGEETQYF	TGTGCCAGTAAGCGAACCGGTGAAGAGACCCAGTACTTC
12	TRBJ1-1	-	TRBV5-4	-	CASRKEDTEAFF	TGTGCCAGCAGGAAGGAGGACACTGAAGCTTTCTTT
16	TRBJ1-2	TRBD1	TRBV9	-	CASSVGTGGMNYGYTF	TGTGCCAGCAGCGTCGGGACAGGGGGCATGAACTATGGCTACACCTTC
14	TRBJ2-2	TRBD2	TRBV30	-	CAWRHSGGNGELFF	TGTGCCTGGAGGCATAGCGGGGGGAACGGGGAGCTGTTTTTT
14	TRBJ1-5	-	TRBV7-9	-	CASSLGQALGPQHF	TGTGCCAGCAGCTTAGGCCAGGCCTTAGGGCCCCAGCATTTT
13	TRBJ1-2	-	TRBV6-1	-	CASSEARGYGYTF	TGTGCCAGCAGTGAAGCCCGGGGGTATGGCTACACCTTC
12	TRBJ2-5	-	TRBV20-1	-	CSASGGQETQYF	TGCAGTGCTAGTGGCGGCCAAGAGACCCAGTACTTC
14	TRBJ2-2	-	TRBV18	once	CASSTDQGIWELFF	TGTGCCAGCTCAACAGACCAGGGGATCTGGGAGCTGTTTTTT
14	TRBJ1-3	-	TRBV5-1	once	CASSLRGSGNTIYF	TGCGCCAGCAGCTTGCGGGGGTCTGGAAACACCATATATTTT
12	TRBJ1-3	-	TRBV7-9	once	CASSRSGNTIYF	TGTGCCAGCAGCCGTTCTGGAAACACCATATATTTT
14	TRBJ2-5	TRBD2	TRBV20-1	-	CSASSLADQETQYF	TGCAGTGCTAGTAGTCTAGCGGACCAAGAGACCCAGTACTTC
14	TRBJ2-1	TRBD1	TRBV6-5	-	CASSRGQGAGEQFF	TGTGCCAGCAGTAGGGGACAGGGGGCCGGTGAGCAGTTCTTC
15	TRBJ2-1	TRBD2	TRBV2	-	CASSEGLAGGREQFF	TGTGCCAGCAGTGAGGGACTAGCGGGGGGTCGTGAGCAGTTCTTC
16	TRBJ2-3	-	TRBV5-1	-	CASSFARGGGTDTQYF	TGCGCCAGCAGCTTCGCCCGCGGTGGGGGGACAGATACGCAGTATTTT
15	TRBJ1-6	-	TRBV3-1/TRBV3-2	-	CASSPHRIQETPLHF	TGTGCCAGCAGCCCGCACAGGATCCAAGAGACACCCCTCCACTTT
15	TRBJ2-5	TRBD2	TRBV13	-	CASSLEGGGPETQYF	TGTGCCAGCAGCTTAGAAGGCGGGGGACCAGAGACCCAGTACTTC
11	TRBJ2-7	-	TRBV2	-	CASSDLEKQYF	TGTGCCAGCAGTGATCTGGAGAAGCAGTACTTC
14	TRBJ1-4	TRBD1	TRBV10-3	-	CAISQGAANEKLFF	TGTGCCATCAGTCAGGGGGCGGCTAATGAAAAACTGTTTTTT
16	TRBJ1-5	TRBD1	TRBV27	-	CASSSSTWTGGQPQHF	TGTGCCAGCAGTTCCTCCACCTGGACAGGTGGTCAGCCCCAGCATTTT
15	TRBJ1-2	TRBD1	TRBV6-1	once	CASSELGQLNYGYTF	TGTGCCAGCAGTGAACTGGGACAGCTAAACTATGGCTACACCTTC
15	TRBJ2-7	TRBD2	TRBV3-1/TRBV3-2	-	CASSQALAGGYEQYF	TGTGCCAGCAGCCAAGCACTAGCGGGGGGATACGAGCAGTACTTC
14	TRBJ1-1	-	TRBV6-6	-	CASRPGVVDTEAFF	TGTGCCAGCAGGCCAGGGGTGGTGGACACTGAAGCTTTCTTT
12	TRBJ2-7	-	TRBV29-1	-	CSVQTKHYEQYF	TGCAGCGTTCAGACAAAACACTACGAGCAGTACTTC
14	TRBJ2-5	TRBD1	TRBV7-9	-	CASSYGTGQETQYF	TGTGCCAGCAGCTATGGGACAGGGCAAGAGACCCAGTACTTC
16	TRBJ2-2	-	TRBV6-1	-	CASSERQPTNTGELFF	TGTGCCAGCAGTGAAAGACAGCCCACGAACACCGGGGAGCTGTTTTTT
15	TRBJ1-1	TRBD1	TRBV5-1	-	CASRQTGEGNTEAFF	TGCGCCAGCAGGCAAACAGGGGAAGGGAACACTGAAGCTTTCTTT
14	TRBJ1-1	-	TRBV6-5	-	CASRAQGRHTEAFF	TGTGCCAGCAGAGCCCAGGGGCGGCACACTGAAGCTTTCTTT
13	TRBJ2-5	-	TRBV18	-	CASSPAAAETQYF	TGTGCCAGCTCACCGGCCGCTGCAGAGACCCAGTACTTC
15	TRBJ2-1	TRBD2	TRBV3-1/TRBV3-2	-	CASSPAGEPYNEQFF	TGTGCCAGCAGCCCGGCGGGGGAACCCTACAATGAGCAGTTCTTC
14	TRBJ2-7	TRBD2	TRBV2	-	CASRGLVGLSEQYF	TGTGCCAGCAGGGGACTAGTTGGTTTATCTGAGCAGTACTTC
14	TRBJ2-7	TRBD1	TRBV5-1	-	CASSLATGGREQYF	TGCGCCAGCAGCTTGGCGACAGGGGGCCGCGAGCAGTACTTC
16	TRBJ1-5	-	TRBV24-1	-	CATSDSDKVANQPQHF	TGTGCCACCAGTGATTCCGACAAGGTGGCCAATCAGCCCCAGCATTTT
16	TRBJ1-2	TRBD1	TRBV4-1	-	CASSPRDRGYNYGYTF	TGCGCCAGCAGCCCCCGCGACAGGGGGTATAACTATGGCTACACCTTC
16	TRBJ2-3	TRBD2	TRBV2	-	CASSRGLAGGTDTQYF	TGTGCCAGCAGCCGGGGACTAGCGGGGGGAACAGATACGCAGTATTTT
15	TRBJ1-2	-	TRBV10-2	few	CASSEGHRVGYGYTF	TGCGCCAGCAGTGAGGGACATCGCGTGGGCTATGGCTACACCTTC
14	TRBJ1-1	-	TRBV2	-	CASSAGALNTEAFF	TGTGCCAGCAGCGCGGGAGCCCTAAACACTGAAGCTTTCTTT